This TCR beta chain appears in the sequencing data of a study of OX40 agonist ivuxolimab in advanced cancers. Turning to the overall study: Ivuxolimab was a fully human IgG2 agonistic monoclonal antibody targeting the costimulatory receptor OX40 (CD134). Intravenous ivuxolimab was administered to patients every 2 weeks at six dose levels: 0.01, 0.1, 0.3, 1.5, 3 and 10 mg/kg. Among the approximately 54 dose-escalation patients, around 20 had hepatocellular carcinoma, around 15 melanoma, 9 renal cell carcinoma and 9 head and neck cancer. In the dose-escalation cohort, roughly 82% of patients were male, and the mean age was 60 years with a range of roughly 23 to 90. Prior anti-PD-1, anti-PD-L1 or anti-CTLA-4 therapy was permitted, and approximately 39% of dose-escalation patients had received checkpoint inhibitors. Partial responses were achieved by three dose-escalation patients, of whom one had hepatocellular carcinoma and two had cutaneous melanoma. Peripheral TCRbeta sequencing was intended to test whether TCR sequence diversity was altered and clonal T-cell expansion was caused by ivuxolimab. The paper reports the monotherapy dose-escalation portion (N = 52 patients) of the phase I ivuxolimab trial. Overall study results and their limits: The antigen specificity of the clonally expanded peripheral T cells was not determined. Low levels of normalized T-cell clonal expansion were also shown by some nonresponding patients. In the 0.1-3.0 mg/kg groups, partial responders had among the lowest normalized peripheral clonal expansion, particularly in CD8+ T cells. At doses of 0.1 to 3.0 mg/kg, clonal expansion of both CD4+ and CD8+ blood T cells was observed from baseline to week 6. On average, CD8+ T cells showed more expanded clones than CD4+ T cells after ivuxolimab.

To sequence the TCRbeta CDR3 region, genomic DNA was isolated from the sorted cells. The immunoSEQ Assay was used to sequence the TCRbeta CDR3 regions. As stored in TCRdb, this immuneACCESS dataset retains in-frame rearrangements with V and J assigned. A fraction of the clones does not appear; measured against another copy, unresolved V genes explain less than half of the discrepancy, and the remainder lacks a known reason. The table for this sample lists approximately 72,000 clones; 84% of them were counted only once. The ten most abundant clones make up less than 0.9% of the sample. Reading from cysteine to phenylalanine, the CDR3 counts 16 amino acids. Only CDR3 DNA is held: 48 bases, read in frame from base 1. V was cut back by 2 bases and J by 7 bases, leaving a gap of 15 bases between them. The germline V gene encodes CDR1 SGHVS and CDR2 FNYEAQ. Patients with autoimmune disease history or receiving systemic immunosuppression were excluded from the trial. Peripheral blood for TCR sequencing was collected from all dose cohorts at baseline, on cycle 4 day 1, and on cycle 7 day 1. The samples were drawn from a first-in-human, open-label, multicenter phase I dose-escalation trial of ivuxolimab. Adults with locally advanced or metastatic melanoma, renal cell, hepatocellular, or head and neck squamous cell carcinoma were enrolled in the trial. Before TCR sequencing, CD4+ T cells and CD8+ T cells were sorted from peripheral blood as separate populations.

The sample holds one count of this clone. It has no known antigen specificity. Within one base of it there is no much larger clone, and no base qualities were kept. The sequencing used CD4+ or CD8+ T cells sorted from blood, collected in a trial of the OX40 agonist ivuxolimab. The sequence came from an adult with an advanced solid tumor such as melanoma, head and neck, liver or kidney cancer. The chain was built from TRBV7-6 and TRBJ1-6; no D gene can be assigned with confidence. The CDR3 here reads CASSLSVRPGNSPLHF. The sequenced DNA: TGTGCCAGCAGCTTAAGTGTCCGACCGGGGAATTCACCCCTCCACTTT.